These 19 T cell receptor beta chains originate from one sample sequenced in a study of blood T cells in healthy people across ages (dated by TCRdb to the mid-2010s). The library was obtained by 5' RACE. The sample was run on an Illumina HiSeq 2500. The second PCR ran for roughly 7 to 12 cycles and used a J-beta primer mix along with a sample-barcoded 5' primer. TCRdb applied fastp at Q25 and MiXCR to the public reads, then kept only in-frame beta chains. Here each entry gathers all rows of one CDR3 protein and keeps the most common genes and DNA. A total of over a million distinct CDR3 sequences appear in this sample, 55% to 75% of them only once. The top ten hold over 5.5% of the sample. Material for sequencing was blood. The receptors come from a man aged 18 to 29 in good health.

CDR3 residues: CSVQGWENPLSYEQYF. As DNA, the CDR3 is TGCAGCGTTCAGGGGTGGGAGAATCCCTTATCCTACGAGCAGTACTTC. The rearrangement uses TRBV29-1 and TRBJ2-7; tentatively, D is TRBD1 (6 bases). V lost 5 bases and J 1 base, leaving 21 bases between the germline ends. CDR1 SQVTM and CDR2 ANQGSEA come from the germline V gene. The CDR3 runs 16 residues.

Here the CDR3 DNA reads TGTGCTAGTGGTTTGGTACTAGGCTCGGGGCACAAGGAGACCCAGTACTTC. This encodes CASGLVLGSGHKETQYF. The chain combines TRBV12-5 with TRBJ2-5; D may match TRBD1 or TRBD2 (5 bases each). Germline CDR1 reads LGHNT; CDR2 reads FRNRAP. CDR3 length: 17 amino acids. V was shortened by 0 bases and J by 5 bases, with 19 bases between the two germline ends.

The CDR3 region is CASSQGVAPAAFF. The CDR3 region has the DNA TGCGCCAGCAGCCAAGGTGTGGCCCCGGCGGCTTTCTTT. The J gene is TRBJ1-1, the V gene TRBV4-1; D is unresolved. This CDR3 is 13 amino acids long. V was cut by 1 base and J by 11 bases, with 14 bases left in between. The germline gives CDR1 MGHRA, CDR2 YSYEKL.

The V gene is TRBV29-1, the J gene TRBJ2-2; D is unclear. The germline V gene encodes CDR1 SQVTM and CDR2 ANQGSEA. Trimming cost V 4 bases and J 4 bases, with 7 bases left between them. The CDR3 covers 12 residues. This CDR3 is CSVVEPTGELFF. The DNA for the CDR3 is TGCAGCGTTGTGGAGCCCACCGGGGAGCTGTTTTTT.

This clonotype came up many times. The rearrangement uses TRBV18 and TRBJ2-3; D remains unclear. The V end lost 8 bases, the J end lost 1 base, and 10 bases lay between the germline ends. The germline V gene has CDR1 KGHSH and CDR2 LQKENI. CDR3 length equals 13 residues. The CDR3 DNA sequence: TGTGCCAGCAGCCCCCCGGGCACAGATACGCAGTATTTT. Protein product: CASSPPGTDTQYF.

CDR3 coding DNA: TGTGCCAGCAGTTACAGGATCCCGGATGGCACAGATACGCAGTATTTT. It encodes CASSYRIPDGTDTQYF. V usage is TRBV6-5 and J usage is TRBJ2-3; D is uncertain. CDR3 length equals 16 residues. In germline, CDR1 is MNHEY, CDR2 SVGAGI. The ends were cut back, 2 bases at V and 1 base at J, with 13 bases in the middle.

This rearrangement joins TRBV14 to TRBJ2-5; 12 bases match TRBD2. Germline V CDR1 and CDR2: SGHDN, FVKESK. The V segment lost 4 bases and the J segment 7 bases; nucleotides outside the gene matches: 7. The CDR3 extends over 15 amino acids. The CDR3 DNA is TGTGCCAGCAGCCCGGGACTAGCGGGCTCGGGGACCCAGTACTTC. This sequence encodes CASSPGLAGSGTQYF.

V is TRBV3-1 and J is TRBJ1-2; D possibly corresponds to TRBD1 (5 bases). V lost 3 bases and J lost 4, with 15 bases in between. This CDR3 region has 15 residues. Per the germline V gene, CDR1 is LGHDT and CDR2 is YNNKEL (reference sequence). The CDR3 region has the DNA TGTGCCAGCAGCCAGGTGAAGGGACGGACCTATGGCTACACCTTC. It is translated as CASSQVKGRTYGYTF.

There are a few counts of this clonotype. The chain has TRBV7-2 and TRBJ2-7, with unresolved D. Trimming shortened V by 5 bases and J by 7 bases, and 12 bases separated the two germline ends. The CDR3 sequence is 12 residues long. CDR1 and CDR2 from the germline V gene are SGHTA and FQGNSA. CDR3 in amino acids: CASSRTVTEQYF. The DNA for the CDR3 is TGTGCCAGCAGCCGGACCGTGACGGAGCAGTACTTC.

CDR3 loop: CSVEEKSRLGATYNEQFF. CDR3 sequence (DNA): TGCAGCGTTGAAGAAAAGAGTCGATTGGGGGCAACATACAATGAGCAGTTCTTC. The chain uses TRBV29-1 and TRBJ2-1, with a weak D call TRBD1 (6 bases). Germline CDR1 and CDR2: SQVTM and ANQGSEA. This CDR3 comprises 18 residues. V was clipped by 0 bases and J by 4 bases, with 22 bases between them.

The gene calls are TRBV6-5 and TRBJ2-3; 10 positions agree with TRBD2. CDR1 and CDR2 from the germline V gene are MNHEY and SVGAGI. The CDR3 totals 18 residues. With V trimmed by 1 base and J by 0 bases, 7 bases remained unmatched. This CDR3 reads CASSYYLSGRASTDTQYF. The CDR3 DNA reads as TGTGCCAGCAGTTACTACTTAAGCGGGAGGGCTAGCACAGATACGCAGTATTTT.

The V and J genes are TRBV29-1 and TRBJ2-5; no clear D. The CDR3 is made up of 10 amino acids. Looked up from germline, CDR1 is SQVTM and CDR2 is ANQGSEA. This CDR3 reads CTSVPLEQYF. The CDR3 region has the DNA TGCACCTCAGTCCCCTTAGAGCAGTACTTC.

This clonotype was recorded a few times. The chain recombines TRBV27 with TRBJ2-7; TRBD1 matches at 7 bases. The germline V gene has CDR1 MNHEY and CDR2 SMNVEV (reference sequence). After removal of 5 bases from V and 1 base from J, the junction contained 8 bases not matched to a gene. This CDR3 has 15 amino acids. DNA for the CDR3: TGTGCCAGCAGTAACCTGGGACAGAAATCCTACGAGCAGTACTTC. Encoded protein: CASSNLGQKSYEQYF.

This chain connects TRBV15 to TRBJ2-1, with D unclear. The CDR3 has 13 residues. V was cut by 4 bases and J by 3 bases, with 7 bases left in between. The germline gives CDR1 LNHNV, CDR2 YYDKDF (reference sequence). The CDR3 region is CATSKQDYNEQFF. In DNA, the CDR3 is TGTGCCACCAGCAAGCAGGACTACAATGAGCAGTTCTTC.

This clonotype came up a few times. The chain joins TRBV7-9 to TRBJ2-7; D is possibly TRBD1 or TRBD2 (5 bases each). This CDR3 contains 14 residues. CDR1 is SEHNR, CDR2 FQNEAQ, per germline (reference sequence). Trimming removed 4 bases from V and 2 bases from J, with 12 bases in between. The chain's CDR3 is CASSSGTATYEQYF. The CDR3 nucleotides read TGTGCCAGCAGCTCCGGGACGGCTACCTACGAGCAGTACTTC.

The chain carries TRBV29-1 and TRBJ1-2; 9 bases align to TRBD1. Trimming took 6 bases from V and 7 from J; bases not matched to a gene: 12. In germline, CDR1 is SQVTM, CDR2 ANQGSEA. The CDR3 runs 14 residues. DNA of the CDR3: TGCAGCGTCCTCCGGGACAGGGCCTCTAGTGGCTACACCTTC. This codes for CSVLRDRASSGYTF.

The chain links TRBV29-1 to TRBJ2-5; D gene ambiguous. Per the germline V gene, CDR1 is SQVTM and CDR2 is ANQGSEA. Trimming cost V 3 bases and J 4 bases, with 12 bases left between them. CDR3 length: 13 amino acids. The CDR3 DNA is TGCAGCGTTGACCCCAGCCAGACAGAGACCCAGTACTTC. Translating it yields CSVDPSQTETQYF. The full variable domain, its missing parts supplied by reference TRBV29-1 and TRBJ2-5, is SAVISQKPSRDICQRGTSLTIQCQVDSQVTMMFWYRQQPGQSLTLIATANQGSEATYESGFVIDKFPISRPNLTFSTLTVSNMSPEDSSIYLCSVDPSQTETQYFGPGTRLLVL.

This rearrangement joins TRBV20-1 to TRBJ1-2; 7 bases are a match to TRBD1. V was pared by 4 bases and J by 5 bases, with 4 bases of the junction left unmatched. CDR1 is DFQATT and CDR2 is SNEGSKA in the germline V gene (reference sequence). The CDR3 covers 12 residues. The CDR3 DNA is TGCAGTGCTACTCAGACAGGGTATGGCTACACCTTC. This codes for CSATQTGYGYTF.

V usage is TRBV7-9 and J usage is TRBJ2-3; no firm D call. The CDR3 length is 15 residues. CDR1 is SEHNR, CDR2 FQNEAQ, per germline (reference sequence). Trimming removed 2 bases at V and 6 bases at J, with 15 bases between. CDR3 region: CASSLPQEKGDTQYF. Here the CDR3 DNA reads TGTGCCAGCAGCTTACCCCAAGAGAAAGGGGATACGCAGTATTTT.